A single sample is the source of the 22 T cell receptor beta chains below, sequenced in a study of CD8+ T cells in alopecia areata. Treatment indicated: oral pan-JAK inhibitor, 5-10 mg twice daily. RNA was isolated and reverse transcribed to cDNA, the sequencing template. Profiled with immunoSEQ multiplex PCR; TCRdb holds only in-frame clones, not every one. The table has approximately 280,000 clones, about three fifths seen once. This sample comprised CD4+ T cells sorted from blood, obtained at week 24, from a patient treated with tofacitinib. These receptors were collected from a human donor with alopecia areata.

This chain uses TRBV4-1 with TRBJ1-4, with 8 bases matching TRBD1. The length of the CDR3 is 15 residues. Germline CDR1 MGHRA, CDR2 YSYEKL. After removal of 4 bases from V and 3 bases from J, the junction contained 4 bases not matched to a gene. The CDR3 DNA follows: TGCGCCAGCAGCCGCAGGGGGCAGGCTAATGAAAAACTGTTTTTT. This translates into CASSRRGQANEKLFF.

The V call is TRBV5-1, the J call TRBJ1-1; D unclear. Trimming took 3 bases from V and 0 from J, leaving 12 bases between them. Germline lookup yields CDR1 SGHRS and CDR2 YFSETQ. CDR3 length: 15 amino acids. CDR3 region: CASSSNVAVNTEAFF. The DNA of the CDR3 is TGCGCCAGCAGCTCGAATGTCGCAGTGAACACTGAAGCTTTCTTT.

The CDR3 DNA reads TGTGCCAGCAGTTTTGGCGGGTTGGGAAACACCATATATTTT. The encoded protein is CASSFGGLGNTIYF. The gene calls are TRBV28 and TRBJ1-3, with D hard to call. This CDR3 has 14 residues. The V and J ends lost 3 bases and 4 bases respectively, with 10 bases between them. Germline V gene sequence: CDR1 MDHEN, CDR2 SYDVKM.

The chain recombines TRBV2 with TRBJ2-6; TRBD2 is a possible D gene (6 bases). Germline CDR1 and CDR2: SNHLY and FYNNEI. The CDR3 has 17 amino acids. Trimming shortened V by 6 bases and J by 0 bases, and 15 bases separated the two germline ends. CDR3 region: CASRSGLSLSGANVLTF. CDR3 coding DNA: TGTGCCAGCAGATCGGGACTGTCTCTCTCTGGGGCCAACGTCCTGACTTTC.

This clone was picked up a small number of times. This sequence joins TRBV30 and TRBJ1-2, with D maybe TRBD1 (5 bases). The V end lost 5 bases, the J end lost 4 bases, and 8 bases lay between the germline ends. CDR1 and CDR2 (germline): GTSNPN, SVGIG (reference sequence). The CDR3 contains 11 residues. CDR3 sequence: CAWEGFYGYTF. DNA of the CDR3: TGTGCCTGGGAGGGGTTCTATGGCTACACCTTC.

The J gene is TRBJ2-1, the V gene TRBV7-2; tentatively, D is TRBD2 (6 bases). CDR1 and CDR2 from the germline V gene are SGHTA and FQGNSA. This CDR3 contains 12 residues. Trimming took 9 bases from V and 10 from J, leaving 16 bases between them. In nucleotides, the CDR3 is TGTGCCAGTAAGCGTGGGGGGAGCGAGCAGTTCTTC. Encoded protein: CASKRGGSEQFF.

In DNA, the CDR3 is TGCAGCGTTGGAACAGGGGGCAACGGGGAGCTGTTTTTT. This sequence encodes CSVGTGGNGELFF. The V call is TRBV29-1, the J call TRBJ2-2, with 9 bases aligning to TRBD1. V was pared by 4 bases and J by 7 bases, with 4 bases of the junction left unmatched. Germline lookup yields CDR1 SQVTM and CDR2 ANQGSEA. CDR3 size: 13 residues.

This chain's CDR3 is CSVETAGNYGYTF. CDR3 sequence (DNA): TGCAGCGTAGAGACAGCCGGGAACTATGGCTACACCTTC. This chain joins TRBV29-1 and TRBJ1-2, with D tentatively TRBD1 (5 bases). The germline V and J ends were trimmed by 6 bases and 2 bases, with 13 bases remaining between them. The CDR3 is 13 amino acids. CDR1 and CDR2 (germline): SQVTM, ANQGSEA.

V is TRBV6-5 and J is TRBJ1-5, with a possible D match to TRBD1 (5 bases). The CDR3 covers 15 residues. Germline-derived CDR1 and CDR2 are MNHEY and SVGAGI. The V gene lost 6 bases and the J gene lost 6 bases, with 18 bases spanning the gap. CDR3 sequence reads: CASRLGTWGSQPQHF. The CDR3 bases are TGTGCCAGCAGGCTAGGGACCTGGGGAAGTCAGCCCCAGCATTTT.

The J gene is TRBJ2-7, the V gene TRBV6-5; 8 bases fit TRBD1. V lost 6 bases and J lost 6; bases outside the gene matches: 13. Germline V lookup: CDR1 MNHEY, CDR2 SVGAGI. There are 15 residues in the CDR3. CDR3 sequence: CASSLGTGTLVEQYF. The CDR3 region has the DNA TGTGCCAGCAGCCTCGGGACAGGCACTCTAGTCGAGCAGTACTTC.

This clone has more than one count but fewer than ten. The rearrangement joins TRBV5-6 to TRBJ2-5; D assignment may be TRBD1 or TRBD2 (6 bases each). Trimming left V 4 bases short and J 1 base short, with 11 bases between. This CDR3 has 14 residues. CDR1 is SGHDT, CDR2 YYEEEE, per germline. CDR3 loop: CASSHEGGQETQYF. In nucleotides, the CDR3 is TGTGCCAGCAGCCATGAGGGGGGCCAAGAGACCCAGTACTTC.

The rearrangement links TRBV5-6 to TRBJ2-2; TRBD1 aligns across 7 bases. Germline V gives CDR1 SGHDT, CDR2 YYEEEE. The CDR3 loop spans 16 amino acids. V shed 3 bases, J shed 6 bases, and the junction held 11 bases outside the gene matches. CDR3 loop: CASSSYALGGAGELFF. The CDR3 DNA is TGTGCCAGCAGCTCCTACGCCTTAGGGGGCGCCGGGGAGCTGTTTTTT.

The chain has TRBV30 and TRBJ1-5; D unclear. Germline V lookup: CDR1 GTSNPN, CDR2 SVGIG (reference sequence). This CDR3 spans 12 amino acids. The V gene lost 0 bases and the J gene lost 11 bases, with 11 bases spanning the gap. In DNA, the CDR3 is TGTGCCTGGAGTGTAAATCTCGGGGCCCAGCATTTT. Protein product: CAWSVNLGAQHF.

Worth noting for this clone: The sample holds other DNA sequences that translate to the same CDR3. V usage is TRBV30 and J usage is TRBJ2-7; D not resolved. The V gene lost 2 bases and the J gene lost 1 base, with 3 bases spanning the gap. Germline V gene data show CDR1 as GTSNPN and CDR2 as SVGIG (reference sequence). This CDR3 has 11 amino acids. The CDR3 spells CAWSPSYEQYF. As DNA, the CDR3 is TGTGCCTGGAGTCCGTCCTACGAGCAGTACTTC. Based on the CDR3 plus reference TRBV30 and TRBJ2-7, the full variable domain is SQTIHQWPATLVQPVGSPLSLECTVEGTSNPNLYWYRQAAGRGLQLLFYSVGIGQISSEVPQNLSASRPQDRQFILSSKKLLLSDSGFYLCAWSPSYEQYFGPGTRLTVT.

V is TRBV2 and J is TRBJ1-1, with 7 bases identical to TRBD1. J gave up 7 bases and V 8 bases, and 13 bases lay outside the gene matches. CDR1 is SNHLY and CDR2 is FYNNEI in the germline V gene. There are 14 residues in the CDR3. The CDR3 DNA follows: TGTGCCAGCTCCGAATTCGGACAGGATGGTGAAGCTTTCTTT. Encoded protein: CASSEFGQDGEAFF.

J is TRBJ1-2 and V is TRBV23-1; D perhaps matches TRBD1 (5 bases). TRBV23-1 qualifies as an ORF whose function is uncertain. V was pared by 2 bases and J by 7 bases, with 14 bases between. The length of the CDR3 is 14 residues. CDR3 bases: TGCGCCAGCAGTCAAACTCGCCAGGGCGCTGGCTACACCTTC. This sequence encodes CASSQTRQGAGYTF.

The chain couples TRBV7-8 to TRBJ2-5; 7 bases agree with TRBD1. Germline assignment: CDR1 SGHVS and CDR2 FQNEAQ. This CDR3 contains 14 residues. The trim removed 3 bases at V and 2 bases at J, leaving 3 bases unmatched. CDR3 DNA: TGTGCCAGCAGCTTGCTGGGACAGCAAGAGACCCAGTACTTC. This codes for CASSLLGQQETQYF. The full variable domain, its missing parts supplied by reference TRBV7-8 and TRBJ2-5, is GAGVSQSPRYKVAKRGQDVALRCDPISGHVSLFWYQQALGQGPEFLTYFQNEAQLDKSGLPSDRFFAERPEGSVSTLKIQRTQQEDSAVYLCASSLLGQQETQYFGPGTRLLVL.

The V and J genes are TRBV7-2 and TRBJ1-5; 12 bases fit TRBD1. The ends lost 2 bases at V and 0 bases at J; junction bases unmatched: 5. This CDR3 has 18 residues. CDR1 is SGHTA, CDR2 FQGNSA, per germline. DNA for the CDR3: TGTGCCAGCAGCTTACCGGGACAGGGGGCTTATAGCAATCAGCCCCAGCATTTT. Residues: CASSLPGQGAYSNQPQHF.

This sequence joins TRBV7-2 and TRBJ2-7; the D is unclear. The CDR3 is made up of 13 amino acids. In germline, CDR1 is SGHTA, CDR2 FQGNSA. The ends were cut back, 2 bases at V and 2 bases at J, with 7 bases in the middle. The CDR3 DNA follows: TGTGCCAGCAGCTTATCACACGCCTACGAGCAGTACTTC. Amino acid sequence: CASSLSHAYEQYF.

This chain connects TRBV2 to TRBJ1-5, with a possible D match to TRBD1 (5 bases). Germline V CDR1 and CDR2: SNHLY, FYNNEI. V was pared by 6 bases and J by 0 bases, with 12 bases between. The CDR3 is made up of 15 amino acids. CDR3 DNA: TGTGCCAGCAGCGAGACAGTGCCTAGCAATCAGCCCCAGCATTTT. It specifies CASSETVPSNQPQHF.

This clone appeared a few times. CDR3 loop: CSGATGGTDTQYF. CDR3 in DNA: TGCAGCGGGGCGACAGGGGGTACAGATACGCAGTATTTT. The chain employs TRBV29-1 and TRBJ2-3, with TRBD1 matching 9 bases. V shed 7 bases and J 3 bases; nucleotides not matched to a gene: 5. This CDR3 has 13 residues. Germline values: CDR1 SQVTM, CDR2 ANQGSEA.

The chain combines TRBV19 with TRBJ2-7; 11 bases map to TRBD1. Germline V gene lookup returns CDR1 LNHDA and CDR2 SQIVND (reference sequence). The CDR3 extends over 15 amino acids. V lost 5 bases and J lost 2; bases outside the gene matches: 5. The CDR3 sequence is CASSQPGQGAYEQYF. CDR3 bases: TGTGCCAGTAGTCAACCGGGACAGGGGGCCTACGAGCAGTACTTC.